A single sample gave rise to the 19 T cell receptor beta chains below, sequenced in a study of identical twins. TCRdb re-derived calls from the 5' RACE reads in MiXCR, one entry per CDR3 protein. This sample carries about 730,000 distinct CDR3 sequences, 21% of them seen once, and the ten largest clones take approximately 4.5%. These data were likewise used in another study, on T cells expressing NK-cell markers.

Material for sequencing was PBMCs. All receptors derive from a woman aged 18-29 years in good health.

The rearrangement uses TRBV11-2 and TRBJ2-7; TRBD2 is a possible D gene (6 bases). The germline V gene has CDR1 SGHAT and CDR2 FQNNGV. This CDR3 spans 15 amino acids. The germline V and J ends were trimmed by 7 bases and 2 bases, with 18 bases remaining between them. CDR3 coding DNA: TGTGCCAGCACCTACCGGGCGGGACTTACCTACGAGCAGTACTTC. Protein sequence: CASTYRAGLTYEQYF. The variable domain in full, completed from reference TRBV11-2 and TRBJ2-7, reads EAGVAQSPRYKIIEKRQSVAFWCNPISGHATLYWYQQILGQGPKLLIQFQNNGVVDDSQLPKDRFSAERLKGVDSTLKIQPAKLEDSAVYLCASTYRAGLTYEQYFGPGTRLTVT.

The chain combines TRBV7-2 with TRBJ2-7; D is uncertain. V shed 4 bases and J shed 0 bases, with 10 bases lying between them. This CDR3 spans 14 amino acids. Per germline, CDR1 SGHTA and CDR2 FQGNSA. The CDR3 DNA sequence: TGTGCCAGCAGCTCCTCCGTCGCCTCCTACGAGCAGTACTTC. Amino acid sequence: CASSSSVASYEQYF.

The genes are TRBV12-3 or TRBV12-4 and TRBJ1-5, with 8 bases fitting TRBD1. The CDR3 is 15 amino acids. V shed 6 bases, J shed 7 bases, and the junction held 11 bases outside the gene matches. The CDR3 loop is CASSPRTGLQQPQHF. CDR3 coding DNA: TGTGCCAGCAGCCCACGGACAGGGCTACAGCAGCCCCAGCATTTT.

This clonotype occurred a few times. V gene TRBV4-3 combines with J gene TRBJ2-3; 9 bases line up with TRBD2. Germline trimming cut 1 base from V and 5 bases from J; bases unmatched to any gene: 19. The CDR3 length is 20 residues. CDR1 and CDR2 (germline): LGHNA, YSLEER. CDR3 coding DNA: TGCGCCAGCAGCCAAGTTCTACGGACCTTGGCGGGAGGGCCAGGAGATACGCAGTATTTT. Translating gives CASSQVLRTLAGGPGDTQYF.

In its sample, this clonotype was seen many times. The chain employs TRBV4-2 and TRBJ2-5; D is possibly TRBD1 (6 bases). V was cut by 0 bases and J by 2 bases, with 10 bases left in between. CDR3 length: 15 amino acids. Germline V gene data show CDR1 as LGHNA and CDR2 as YNFKEQ. The chain's CDR3 is CASSQDGTTQETQYF. The CDR3 DNA is TGTGCCAGCAGCCAAGACGGGACAACACAAGAGACCCAGTACTTC.

The gene calls are TRBV20-1 and TRBJ1-6, with TRBD1 as a possible D gene (5 bases). The V end was cut by 6 bases, the J end by 6 bases, with 15 bases between. The CDR3 is 14 amino acids. Per the germline V gene, CDR1 is DFQATT and CDR2 is SNEGSKA (reference sequence). In DNA, the CDR3 is TGCAGTGCCACGGGTGTGACAGTTAATTCACCCCTCCACTTT. The encoded protein is CSATGVTVNSPLHF.

This clonotype was picked up a small number of times. J is TRBJ1-6 and V is TRBV20-1; D not certain. With 0 bases removed from V and 8 bases from J, the gap between germline ends came to 11 bases. This CDR3 has 14 amino acids. CDR1 is DFQATT and CDR2 is SNEGSKA in the germline V gene (reference sequence). The CDR3 bases are TGCAGTGCTAGAGACAGTGGGGAGGATTCACCCCTCCACTTT. Protein: CSARDSGEDSPLHF.

This clonotype has just one count. This chain connects TRBV12-3 or TRBV12-4 to TRBJ2-2, with TRBD2 identical over 13 bases. CDR3 length: 18 amino acids. Trimming cost V 6 bases and J 0 bases; bases outside gene matches: 7. The CDR3 region is CASSPGLAGDANTGELFF. DNA for the CDR3: TGTGCCAGCAGCCCCGGACTAGCGGGAGACGCGAACACCGGGGAGCTGTTTTTT.

The table lists this clonotype with a few counts. The chain joins TRBV3-1 to TRBJ1-5; D perhaps matches TRBD1 (5 bases). The CDR3 is made up of 13 amino acids. Trimming cost V 0 bases and J 7 bases, with 7 bases left between them. Germline assignment: CDR1 LGHDT and CDR2 YNNKEL (reference sequence). The CDR3 is CASSQDSGQPQHF. The DNA of the CDR3 is TGTGCCAGCAGCCAAGACTCAGGGCAGCCCCAGCATTTT. Full variable domain (remainder filled in from reference TRBV3-1 and TRBJ1-5): DTAVSQTPKYLVTQMGNDKSIKCEQNLGHDTMYWYKQDSKKFLKIMFSYNNKELIINETVPNRFSPKSPDKAHLNLHINSLELGDSAVYFCASSQDSGQPQHFGDGTRLSIL.

In its sample, this clonotype was seen many times. The V gene is TRBV7-9, the J gene TRBJ1-1; no clear D gene. The CDR3 loop spans 11 amino acids. The germline V gene has CDR1 SEHNR and CDR2 FQNEAQ (reference sequence). Trimming cost V 1 base and J 8 bases, with 5 bases left between them. The CDR3 here is CASSLVGEAFF. DNA of the CDR3: TGTGCCAGCAGCTTAGTAGGGGAAGCTTTCTTT.

The chain combines TRBV29-1 with TRBJ2-1; TRBD2 aligns across 8 bases. The CDR3 runs to 15 residues. Germline trimming cut 6 bases from V and 3 bases from J; bases unmatched to any gene: 10. CDR1 is SQVTM, CDR2 ANQGSEA, per germline. The CDR3 DNA reads TGCAGCGTGGGCCGGGGGAGCGGGGGCTACAATGAGCAGTTCTTC. Residues: CSVGRGSGGYNEQFF.

This chain connects TRBV7-3 to TRBJ2-1; tentatively, D is TRBD1 (6 bases). The V and J ends lost 5 bases and 7 bases respectively, with 18 bases between them. This CDR3 spans 15 amino acids. Looked up from germline, CDR1 is SGHTA and CDR2 is FQGTGA. Here the CDR3 reads CASSPTQGPGNEQFF. The CDR3 coding sequence is TGTGCCAGCAGCCCTACCCAGGGGCCGGGGAATGAGCAGTTCTTC.

The chain has TRBV12-3 or TRBV12-4 and TRBJ1-1, with D hard to call. The CDR3 sequence is 14 residues long. Between the trimmed V and J ends, which lost 1 base and 3 bases, there was a span of 9 bases. The CDR3 loop is CASSLGSGHTEAFF. CDR3 DNA: TGTGCCAGCAGTTTAGGAAGTGGGCACACTGAAGCTTTCTTT.

The chain carries TRBV4-2 and TRBJ2-3; D tentatively reads TRBD1 or TRBD2 (5 bases each). The CDR3 runs to 15 residues. Germline loops: CDR1 LGHNA, CDR2 YNFKEQ. The V and J ends lost 0 bases and 7 bases respectively, with 14 bases between them. In DNA, the CDR3 is TGTGCCAGCAGCCAAGAACGGCAGGGAGTCCATACGCAGTATTTT. Residues: CASSQERQGVHTQYF.

This chain connects TRBV7-2 to TRBJ2-7, with D maybe TRBD1 (7 bases). The germline CDR1 and CDR2 sequences are SGHTA and FQGNSA. Trimming removed 5 bases at V and 4 bases at J, with 18 bases between. This CDR3 is built from 15 residues. CDR3 coding DNA: TGTGCCAGCAGCCCTCAGGGGGGACAGATATACGAGCAGTACTTC. Encoded protein: CASSPQGGQIYEQYF.

This clonotype was seen repeatedly, ten times or more. The chain uses TRBV11-2 and TRBJ2-7, with D hard to call. Germline CDR1 and CDR2: SGHAT and FQNNGV. The CDR3 consists of 11 residues. The germline V and J ends were trimmed by 5 bases and 5 bases, with 7 bases remaining between them. The CDR3 DNA sequence: TGTGCCAGCAGCCTAAGGGACGAGCAGTACTTC. It is translated as CASSLRDEQYF.

Notes on this clonotype: One end of the junction varies from germline; a read error may be responsible. CDR3 residues: CCASSNGRAGSTDTQYF. The CDR3 region has the DNA TGCTGTGCTAGTTCGAACGGACGAGCGGGAAGCACAGATACGCAGTATTTT. This chain connects TRBV20-1 to TRBJ2-3; 7 bases fit TRBD2. The CDR3 has 17 amino acids. Germline lookup yields CDR1 DFQATT and CDR2 SNEGSKA (reference sequence).

The chain couples TRBV20-1 to TRBJ1-1; 8 bases are a match to TRBD1. Germline loops: CDR1 DFQATT, CDR2 SNEGSKA (reference sequence). The length of the CDR3 is 15 residues. V lost 5 bases to trimming and J lost 0 bases; unmatched junction nucleotides: 8. The chain's CDR3 is CSADRGVAMNTEAFF. The CDR3 DNA sequence: TGCAGTGCTGACAGGGGAGTCGCAATGAACACTGAAGCTTTCTTT.

The chain couples TRBV27 to TRBJ2-7; 10 bases map to TRBD2. Germline CDR1 MNHEY, CDR2 SMNVEV (reference sequence). This CDR3 region has 14 residues. J was trimmed by 5 bases and V by 2 bases; bases with no gene match: 3. The CDR3 nucleotides read TGTGCCAGCAGTTTAAGAGCGGGAGGGCACGAGCAGTACTTC. Its translation is CASSLRAGGHEQYF.